The 10 T cell receptor beta chains in this list originate from one sample, sequenced in a study of blood T cell repertoires in COVID-19. Only in-frame clones appear in the TCRdb table, and some are missing; sequencing was by immunoSEQ multiplex PCR. The sample lists over 250,000 clones, around 86% occurring once. The sample comprised peripheral blood. Receptor source: a man aged 40-50 years who had recovered from COVID-19.

The chain couples TRBV4-2 to TRBJ2-5; 7 nucleotides line up with TRBD1. CDR1 is LGHNA and CDR2 is YNFKEQ in the germline V gene. CDR3 length: 19 residues. J lost 2 bases, V lost 0 bases, and 15 bases had no gene match. The CDR3 here is CASSQDDYTDRDHQETQYF. For the CDR3, the DNA is TGTGCCAGCAGCCAAGATGACTATACAGACAGGGACCATCAAGAGACCCAGTACTTC.

The chain uses TRBV7-9 and TRBJ2-7; D is ambiguous. V was pared by 3 bases and J by 3 bases, with 9 bases between. CDR1 and CDR2 (germline): SEHNR, FQNEAQ (reference sequence). This CDR3 is 13 amino acids long. The CDR3 DNA sequence: TGTGCCAGCAGCTTCGGAGATGGCTACGAGCAGTACTTC. The encoded protein is CASSFGDGYEQYF.

The rearrangement links TRBV2 to TRBJ2-3; weak D call: TRBD2 (7 bases). From germline, CDR1 is SNHLY and CDR2 FYNNEI. There are 15 residues in the CDR3. Deletions cut 6 bases from V and 7 bases from J, with 20 bases between. This CDR3 reads CASRPKGGARNTQYF. The CDR3 region has the DNA TGTGCCAGCAGACCAAAGGGGGGGGCCAGGAATACGCAGTATTTT.

The V call is TRBV27, the J call TRBJ2-7, with 12 bases lining up with TRBD2. This CDR3 is 17 amino acids long. Trimming cost V 5 bases and J 0 bases; bases outside gene matches: 8. CDR1 MNHEY and CDR2 SMNVEV come from the germline V gene (reference sequence). The chain's CDR3 is CASSDTSGGYNSYEQYF. For the CDR3, the DNA is TGTGCCAGCAGTGACACTAGCGGGGGGTACAACTCCTACGAGCAGTACTTC.

The V call is TRBV7-2, the J call TRBJ2-1, with TRBD2 matching over 14 bases. The junction had 10 bases not matched to a gene; V was cut back by 4 bases and J by 2 bases. This CDR3 comprises 19 residues. Germline CDR1 SGHTA, CDR2 FQGNSA. CDR3 in DNA: TGTGCCAGCAGCTCCCCCTTTAAGACTAGCGGGAGGGCCTACAATGAGCAGTTCTTC. It encodes CASSSPFKTSGRAYNEQFF.

The chain carries TRBV6-5 and TRBJ2-1, with D hard to call. Germline V gene data show CDR1 as MNHEY and CDR2 as SVGAGI. V was trimmed by 2 bases and J by 7 bases, leaving 12 bases between them. The CDR3 spans 14 residues. The CDR3 is CASSYGYLENEQFF. The CDR3 DNA reads TGTGCCAGCAGTTACGGGTATTTGGAGAATGAGCAGTTCTTC.

This chain joins TRBV7-3 and TRBJ2-3; D gene ambiguous. There are 15 residues in the CDR3. From germline, CDR1 is SGHTA and CDR2 FQGTGA. V lost 1 base to trimming and J lost 6 bases, with 14 bases between them. The CDR3 DNA sequence: TGTGCCAGCAGCTTAAACCCAGTTATTCAGGATACGCAGTATTTT. Protein sequence: CASSLNPVIQDTQYF.

CDR3 sequence: CASSSDSNQPQHF. CDR3 nucleotide sequence: TGTGCCAGCAGCTCGGACAGTAATCAGCCCCAGCATTTT. The chain recombines TRBV7-2 with TRBJ1-5; maybe TRBD1 (6 bases). Germline lookup yields CDR1 SGHTA and CDR2 FQGNSA. The CDR3 extends over 13 amino acids. Trimming took off 4 bases at V and 4 bases at J, with 8 bases between the two ends.

The chain joins TRBV5-1 to TRBJ1-1, with a weak D call TRBD1 (6 bases). Trimming stripped 5 bases from V and 0 bases from J, with 17 bases between. CDR3 length: 16 amino acids. The germline V gene encodes CDR1 SGHRS and CDR2 YFSETQ. CDR3 loop: CASRRTTGHVNTEAFF. CDR3 in DNA: TGCGCCAGCAGGCGGACCACGGGACACGTGAACACTGAAGCTTTCTTT.

The gene calls are TRBV5-4 and TRBJ2-1, with 9 bases that match TRBD2. Germline CDR1 reads SGHNT; CDR2 reads YYREEE (reference sequence). This CDR3 has 16 residues. With 0 bases clipped from V and 4 bases from J, the junction kept 5 bases outside the gene matches. The CDR3 coding sequence is TGTGCCAGCAGCTTGGGTACGGCGGGGGGGTACAATGAGCAGTTCTTC. Protein sequence: CASSLGTAGGYNEQFF.